This entry features one T cell receptor (beta chain) sequence. Antigen specificity is unknown. Generated by immunoSEQ multiplex PCR, the TCRdb table keeps only in-frame clones and is missing some. The data show approximately 70,000 clones, approximately 78% seen once. The data stem from a study of OX40 agonist ivuxolimab in advanced cancers. Study outcomes and limitations: Averaging showed that CD8+ T cells had more expanded clones than CD4+ did. Among expanded peripheral T cells, antigen specificity went undetermined.

The sequence was obtained from an adult with an advanced solid tumor such as melanoma, head and neck, liver or kidney cancer. The sample here was CD4+ or CD8+ T cells sorted from blood, taken in a trial of the OX40 agonist ivuxolimab.

CDR3 sequence (DNA): TGTGCCAGCAGCCCTCGGACAGGGAAGGACCAGCCCCAGCATTTT. Its protein product is CASSPRTGKDQPQHF. The genes are TRBV7-2 and TRBJ1-5; 8 bases are shared with TRBD1. CDR3 length equals 15 residues. V lost 5 bases, J lost 7 bases, and 10 bases stayed unmatched. Germline assignment: CDR1 SGHTA and CDR2 FQGNSA.